This T cell receptor beta chain was captured in a study of blood T cell repertoires in COVID-19. On the study more broadly: PBMCs, B-cell-depleted T cells, or T cells provided the cDNA or gDNA that made up the material.

From germline, CDR1 is MNHEY and CDR2 SVGEGT. The CDR3 has 13 residues. V was shortened by 0 bases and J by 3 bases, with 6 bases between the two germline ends. Profiling relied on immunoSEQ multiplex PCR, and the TCRdb table lists in-frame clones only, not all of them. The sample holds more than 150,000 clones; about 86% are singletons and the top ten take under 4.5%. This sequence originates from a woman between 70 and 85 years old with acute or convalescent COVID-19. Sequencing was performed on peripheral blood. The chain couples TRBV6-2 or TRBV6-3 to TRBJ2-7; the D is unclear. CDR3 nucleotides: TGTGCCAGCAGTTACTCGAGATACTACGAGCAGTACTTC. As protein: CASSYSRYYEQYF.